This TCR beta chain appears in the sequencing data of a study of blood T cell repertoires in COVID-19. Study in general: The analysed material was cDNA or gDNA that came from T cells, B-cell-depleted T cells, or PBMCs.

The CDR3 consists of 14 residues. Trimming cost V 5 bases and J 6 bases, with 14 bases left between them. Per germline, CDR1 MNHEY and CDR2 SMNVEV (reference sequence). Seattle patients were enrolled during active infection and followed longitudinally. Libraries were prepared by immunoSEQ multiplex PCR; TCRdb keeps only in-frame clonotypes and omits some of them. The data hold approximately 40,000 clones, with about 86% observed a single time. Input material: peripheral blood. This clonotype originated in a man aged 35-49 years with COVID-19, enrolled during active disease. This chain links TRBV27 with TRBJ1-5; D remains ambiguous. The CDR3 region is CASSTRDGVQPQHF. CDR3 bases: TGTGCCAGCAGTACGCGGGATGGGGTTCAGCCCCAGCATTTT.